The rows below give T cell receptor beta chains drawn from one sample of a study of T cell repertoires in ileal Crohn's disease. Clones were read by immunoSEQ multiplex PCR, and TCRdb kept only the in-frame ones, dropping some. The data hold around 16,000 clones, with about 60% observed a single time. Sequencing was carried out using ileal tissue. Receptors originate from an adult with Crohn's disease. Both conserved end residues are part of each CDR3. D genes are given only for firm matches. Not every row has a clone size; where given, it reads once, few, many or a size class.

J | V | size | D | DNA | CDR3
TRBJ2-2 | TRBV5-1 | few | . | TGCGCCAGCAGCTTTATTCTAGCCGCCGAGCGGGAGCTGTTTTTT | CASSFILAAERELFF
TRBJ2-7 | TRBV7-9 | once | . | TGTGCCAGCAGCGCAAGCACCACGGCAGGGATCGAGCAGTACTTC | CASSASTTAGIEQYF
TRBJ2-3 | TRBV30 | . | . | TGTGCCTGGGCCACAGGGAGAGCGGCCACCACAGATACGCAGTATTTT | CAWATGRAATTDTQYF
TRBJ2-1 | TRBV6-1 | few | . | TGTGCCAGCACCCGAACGGCGGGCAATGAGCAGTTCTTC | CASTRTAGNEQFF
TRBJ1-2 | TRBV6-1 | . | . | TGTGCCAGCAGACCAAACAGGGTAAACTATGGCTACACCTTC | CASRPNRVNYGYTF
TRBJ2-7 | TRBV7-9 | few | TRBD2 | TGTGCCAGCAGCCCCGGTTCAAGCGGGGTCTACGAGCAGTACTTC | CASSPGSSGVYEQYF
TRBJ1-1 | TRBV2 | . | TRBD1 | TGTGCCAGCAGTCTACAGGGGGTTGAAGCTTTCTTT | CASSLQGVEAFF
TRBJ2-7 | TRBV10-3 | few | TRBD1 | TGTGCCATCAGTGAGGCTGGACAGGGGAGGGAGCAGTACTTC | CAISEAGQGREQYF
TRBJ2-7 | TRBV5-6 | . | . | TGTGCCAGCAGCCAGGGAGGGGGATCCTACGAGCAGTACTTC | CASSQGGGSYEQYF
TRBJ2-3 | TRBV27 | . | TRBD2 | TGTGCCAGCAGACGGAGCGGGAGTCGCACAGATACGCAGTATTTT | CASRRSGSRTDTQYF
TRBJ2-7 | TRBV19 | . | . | TGTGCCAGTAGTATAAAAGGCGAGGGATCCTACGAGCAGTACTTC | CASSIKGEGSYEQYF
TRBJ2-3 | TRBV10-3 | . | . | TGTGCCATCAGTTCACAGGATACGCAGTATTTT | CAISSQDTQYF
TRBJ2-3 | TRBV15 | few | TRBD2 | TGTGCCACCAGCGGGGGGGAGGCAGATACGCAGTATTTT | CATSGGEADTQYF
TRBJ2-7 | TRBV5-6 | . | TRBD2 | TGTGCCAGCAGCTTGGCCGGGAGGTCCTTCGAGCAGTACTTC | CASSLAGRSFEQYF
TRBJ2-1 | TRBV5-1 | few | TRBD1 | TGCGCCAGCAGCACCTCTCGACAGGGTCACAATGAGCAGTTCTTC | CASSTSRQGHNEQFF
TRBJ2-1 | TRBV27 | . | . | TGTGCCAGCAGTTTGAACAGGGTGGTAGGTGAGCAGTTCTTC | CASSLNRVVGEQFF
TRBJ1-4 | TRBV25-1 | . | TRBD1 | TGTGCCAGCAGAGGACAGGGCTATGAAAAACTGTTTTTT | CASRGQGYEKLFF
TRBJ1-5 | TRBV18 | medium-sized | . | TGTGCCAGCTCACGGACGGACAGCCTAAATCAGCCCCAGCATTTT | CASSRTDSLNQPQHF
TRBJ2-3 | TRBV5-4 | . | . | TGTGCCAGCACCCCAGATGTGGCGCGGGCAGATACGCAGTATTTT | CASTPDVARADTQYF
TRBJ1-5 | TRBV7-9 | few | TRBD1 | TGTGCCAGCAGCTTAGGGTCCGGGACAGATAATCAGCCCCAGCATTTT | CASSLGSGTDNQPQHF
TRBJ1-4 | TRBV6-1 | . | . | TGTGCCAGCAGTGGGCGGACAGACGAAGTTGAAAAACTGTTTTTT | CASSGRTDEVEKLFF
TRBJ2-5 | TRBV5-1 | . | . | TGCGCCAGCAGCTTGGTGGGGCCTCAAGAGACCCAGTACTTC | CASSLVGPQETQYF
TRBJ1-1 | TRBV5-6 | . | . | TGTGCCAGCAGCTCCTGGACAGAGGGGAGAAGAGAGGCTGAAGCTTTCTTT | CASSSWTEGRREAEAFF
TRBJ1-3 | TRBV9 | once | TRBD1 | TGTGCCAGCAGCGTAACTATTCCCGGGACAGGGAGCTCTGGAAACACCATATATTTT | CASSVTIPGTGSSGNTIYF
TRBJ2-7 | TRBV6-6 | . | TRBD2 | TGTGCCAGCACCGGGAGGGGCTCCTACGAGCAGTACTTC | CASTGRGSYEQYF
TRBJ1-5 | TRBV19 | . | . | TGTGCCAGTACCCCGGGGAGGCTCGAGCCCCAGCATTTT | CASTPGRLEPQHF
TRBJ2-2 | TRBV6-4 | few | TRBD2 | TGTGCCAGCACTCCGACTAGCGAAGGCGGGGAGCTGTTTTTT | CASTPTSEGGELFF
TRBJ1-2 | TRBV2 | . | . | TGTGCCAGCAGTGTTCTATCATCCCTTGGCTACACCTTC | CASSVLSSLGYTF
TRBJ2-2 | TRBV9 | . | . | TGTGCCAGCAGCGTAGCCGGGAGAACCGGGGAGCTGTTTTTT | CASSVAGRTGELFF
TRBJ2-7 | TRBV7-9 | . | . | TGTGCCAGCAGCAGGAGCTCCTACGAGCAGTACTTC | CASSRSSYEQYF
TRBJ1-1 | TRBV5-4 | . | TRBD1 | TGTGCCAGCAGCCAAGATCAGGGGGCTCACACTGAAGCTTTCTTT | CASSQDQGAHTEAFF
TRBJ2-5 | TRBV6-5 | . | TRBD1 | TGTGCCAGCAGTCTGCTGGGACAGCAAGAGACCCAGTACTTC | CASSLLGQQETQYF
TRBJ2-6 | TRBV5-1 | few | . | TGCGCCAGCAGCTTGGGACATAGCTCTGGGGCCAACGTCCTGACTTTC | CASSLGHSSGANVLTF
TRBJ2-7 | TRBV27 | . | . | TGTGCCAGCAGCCCCCTTGGGGGGAGCTCCTACGAGCAGTACTTC | CASSPLGGSSYEQYF
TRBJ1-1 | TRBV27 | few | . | TGTGCCAGCAGTCCTTGGACACCGAACACTGAAGCTTTCTTT | CASSPWTPNTEAFF